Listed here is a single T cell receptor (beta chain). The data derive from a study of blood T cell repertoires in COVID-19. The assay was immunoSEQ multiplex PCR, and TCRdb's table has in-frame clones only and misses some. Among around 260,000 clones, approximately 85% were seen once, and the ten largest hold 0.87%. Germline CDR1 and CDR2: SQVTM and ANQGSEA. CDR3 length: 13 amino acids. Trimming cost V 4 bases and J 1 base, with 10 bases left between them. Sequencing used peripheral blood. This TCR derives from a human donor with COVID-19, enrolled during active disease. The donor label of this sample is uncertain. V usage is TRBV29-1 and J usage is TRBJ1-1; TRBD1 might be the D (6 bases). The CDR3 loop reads CSVALGQNTEAFF. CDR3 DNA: TGCAGCGTTGCCCTGGGACAGAACACTGAAGCTTTCTTT. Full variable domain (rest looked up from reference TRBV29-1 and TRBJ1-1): SAVISQKPSRDICQRGTSLTIQCQVDSQVTMMFWYRQQPGQSLTLIATANQGSEATYESGFVIDKFPISRPNLTFSTLTVSNMSPEDSSIYLCSVALGQNTEAFFGQGTRLTVV.